This T cell receptor beta chain was profiled in a study of T-cell memory formation after mild COVID-19 listed by TCRdb under 2021. For the study in its entirety: TCR sequence clusters from the two donors were found to be largely donor specific. T-cell clones expanding and contracting after mild COVID-19 in a couple of donors were tracked by longitudinal TCRalpha and TCRbeta repertoire sequencing. Two young, previously healthy adult volunteers made up the cohort, one male and one female.

Study-wide conclusions, independent of this receptor: The detection of some responding clones in pre-infection memory suggests that pre-existing cross-reactive memory T cells joined the SARS-CoV-2 response. Clones contracting from day 15 to 85 had balanced CD4/CD8 phenotypes, while a second wave expanding from day 15 to 37 was biased towards CD4+. Contracting CD4+ clones turned up mainly in the CM and EM memory subsets, whereas EMRA was where CD8+ clones were enriched. The second-wave clones that peaked on day 37 were not confirmed to be SARS-CoV-2 specific. The study included only two mild cases, and larger cohorts that include severe cases with pre-infection samples were judged to be necessary.

With regard to this clonotype: No cognate antigen has been identified for it. Qualities for individual bases were not recorded, and no much larger clone is one base off.

PBMCs were isolated by Ficoll-Paque density gradient centrifugation. The reads were generated on an Illumina NovaSeq 6000. Using 5'RACE with constant-segment primers, TCRalpha and TCRbeta cDNA libraries were constructed, with sample barcodes and unique molecular identifiers added in the process. Trizol reagent was used to extract RNA from every sample. Library amplification was performed in two PCR steps, and a second sample barcode and Illumina TruSeq adapters were introduced in the second step. Libraries were sequenced on an Illumina NovaSeq with 2 x 150 bp paired-end reads. Processing in the source paper ran as follows. Reads were demultiplexed and collapsed into UMI-guided consensus sequences with migec v1.2.7. Using mixcr v2.1.11, UMI consensuses were aligned to TRA and TRB V and J templates and then assembled into clonotypes. A clonotype was counted as expanded or contracted only if both edgeR and NoisET called the change significant, with noise models trained on biological replicates. For edgeR calls, a false discovery rate-adjusted p below 0.01 and a log2 fold-change threshold of 1 were applied. As an exploratory analysis of dynamics, PCA with hierarchical clustering was applied to max-normalized trajectories of the 1000 most abundant clonotypes. Separately sequenced CD4+ and CD8+ repertoires were used to assign a CD4 or CD8 phenotype to each responding clone. TCRdb trimmed the raw reads at Q25, called clones with MiXCR and kept productive beta chains. Identical CDR3 proteins give one entry, which carries the most common genes and DNA. None of the V and J calls come from the authors' own analysis; TCRdb made them. This sample holds about 57,000 distinct CDR3 sequences; 12% were observed only once. The top ten clonotypes cover under 25% of the sample.

For this chain, trimming is 2 bases at the V end and 10 bases at the J end, and the number of junction bases without a gene match is 7. The cysteine opens and the phenylalanine closes a CDR3 of 15 amino acids. Of all the DNA, just the CDR3 is kept, 45 bases in frame from base 1. CDR1 DFQATT and CDR2 SNEGSKA are derived from the germline V gene (reference sequence). Sequencing was carried out using PBMCs or a T cell subset sorted from them (not recorded which). The V and J genes are TRBV20-1 and TRBJ1-6, with 11 bases aligning to TRBD1. The TCR originated in a man younger than 35 who had mild COVID-19 (a few samples of this study predate the infection). The sample titles of this study are shuffled in the database, so cell type and time point are left out; the donor was told from shared clones. The DNA sequence reads TGCAGTGCTAGACCATCGGACAGGGGGCCCTCACCCCTCCACTTT. The encoded protein is CSARPSDRGPSPLHF.